This TCR beta chain originates from a study of T cell repertoires in cytomegalovirus infection. Study at large: Newly reported HLA-C-restricted and thoroughly characterized HLA-B-restricted CMV epitopes were employed. General study points: HLA-C-restricted CMV clonotypes gave the most frequent clonotype in two of eight donors. Carriers of CMV plus the relevant HLA were identified by cumulative public TCR beta family frequency.

Only a few counts were recorded for this clonotype. The antigen is not known. TCRdb used MiXCR to reprocess the reads, holding one entry per CDR3 protein. The sample has hundreds of thousands of distinct CDR3 sequences, 30% to 40% seen once. Germline V gene lookup returns CDR1 SNHLY and CDR2 FYNNEI. The length of the CDR3 is 14 residues. The V end was cut by 6 bases, the J end by 0 bases, with 9 bases between. This sequence was found in a human donor in good health (CMV status not recorded). Some clones in this sample may be carry-over from other donors' samples. The chain carries TRBV2 and TRBJ2-1; tentative D call: TRBD1 (6 bases). The sample in question was cultured PBMCs, obtained from culture after CMV antigen stimulation. The CDR3 loop is CASRETGSYNEQFF. CDR3 nucleotide sequence: TGTGCCAGCAGAGAGACAGGCTCCTACAATGAGCAGTTCTTC.